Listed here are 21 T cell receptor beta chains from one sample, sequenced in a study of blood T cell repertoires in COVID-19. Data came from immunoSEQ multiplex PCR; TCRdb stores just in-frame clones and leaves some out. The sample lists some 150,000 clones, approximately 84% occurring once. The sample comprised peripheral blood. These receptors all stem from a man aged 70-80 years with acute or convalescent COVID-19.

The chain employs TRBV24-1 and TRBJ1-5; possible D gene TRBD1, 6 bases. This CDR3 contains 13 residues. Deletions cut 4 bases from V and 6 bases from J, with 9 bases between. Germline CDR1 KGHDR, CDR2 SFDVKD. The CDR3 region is CATSDSQGQPQHF. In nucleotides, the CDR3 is TGTGCCACCAGTGACTCACAGGGTCAGCCCCAGCATTTT.

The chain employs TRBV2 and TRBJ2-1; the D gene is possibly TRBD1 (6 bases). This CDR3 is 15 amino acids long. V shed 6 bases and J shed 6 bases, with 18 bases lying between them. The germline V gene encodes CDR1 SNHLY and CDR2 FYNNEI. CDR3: CASRAAGTLLNEQFF. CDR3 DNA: TGTGCCAGCAGGGCCGCAGGGACATTACTCAATGAGCAGTTCTTC. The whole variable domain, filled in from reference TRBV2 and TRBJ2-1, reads EPEVTQTPSHQVTQMGQEVILRCVPISNHLYFYWYRQILGQKVEFLVSFYNNEISEKSEIFDDQFSVERPDGSNFTLKIRSTKLEDSAMYFCASRAAGTLLNEQFFGPGTRLTVL.

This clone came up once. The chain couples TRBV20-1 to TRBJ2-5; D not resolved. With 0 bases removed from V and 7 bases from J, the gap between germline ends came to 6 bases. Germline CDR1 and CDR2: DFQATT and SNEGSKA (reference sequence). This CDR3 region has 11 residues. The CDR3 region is CSARDPSTQYF. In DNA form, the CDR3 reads TGCAGTGCTAGAGATCCCTCGACCCAGTACTTC.

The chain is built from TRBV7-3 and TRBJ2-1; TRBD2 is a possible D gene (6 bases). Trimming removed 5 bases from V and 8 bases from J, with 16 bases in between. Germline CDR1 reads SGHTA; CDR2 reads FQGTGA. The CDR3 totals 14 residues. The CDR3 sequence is CASSRDSNSHEQFF. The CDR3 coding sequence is TGTGCCAGCAGCCGGGACTCCAACTCCCATGAGCAGTTCTTC.

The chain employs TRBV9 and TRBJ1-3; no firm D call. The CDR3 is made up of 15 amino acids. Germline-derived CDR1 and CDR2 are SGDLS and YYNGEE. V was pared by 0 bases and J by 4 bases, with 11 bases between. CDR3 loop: CASSVVGGSGNTIYF. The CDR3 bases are TGTGCCAGCAGCGTAGTAGGAGGCTCCGGAAACACCATATATTTT.

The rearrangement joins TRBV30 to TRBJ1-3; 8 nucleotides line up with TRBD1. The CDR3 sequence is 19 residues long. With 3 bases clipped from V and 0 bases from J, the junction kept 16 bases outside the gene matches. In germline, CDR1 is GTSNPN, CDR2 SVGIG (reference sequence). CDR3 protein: CAWSPQGAPSVGSGNTIYF. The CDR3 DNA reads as TGTGCCTGGAGCCCCCAGGGGGCTCCCTCGGTTGGCTCTGGAAACACCATATATTTT.

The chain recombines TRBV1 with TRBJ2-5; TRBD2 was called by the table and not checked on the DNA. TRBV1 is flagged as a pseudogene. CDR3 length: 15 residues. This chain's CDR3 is CTSSQGGRAGETQYF. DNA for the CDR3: TGCACCAGCAGCCAAGGCGGGAGGGCGGGGGAGACCCAGTACTTC.

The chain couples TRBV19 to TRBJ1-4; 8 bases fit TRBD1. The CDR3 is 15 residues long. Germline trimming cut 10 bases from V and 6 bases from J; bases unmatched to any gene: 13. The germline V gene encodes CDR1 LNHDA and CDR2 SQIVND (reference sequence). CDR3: CATGQGGRGYEKLFF. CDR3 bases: TGTGCCACCGGACAGGGAGGCAGGGGGTATGAAAAACTGTTTTTT.

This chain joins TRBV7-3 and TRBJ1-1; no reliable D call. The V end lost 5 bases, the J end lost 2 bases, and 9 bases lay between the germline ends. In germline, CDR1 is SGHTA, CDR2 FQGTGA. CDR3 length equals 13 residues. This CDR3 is CASSRTSNTEAFF. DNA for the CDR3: TGTGCCAGCAGCCGGACTAGCAACACTGAAGCTTTCTTT.

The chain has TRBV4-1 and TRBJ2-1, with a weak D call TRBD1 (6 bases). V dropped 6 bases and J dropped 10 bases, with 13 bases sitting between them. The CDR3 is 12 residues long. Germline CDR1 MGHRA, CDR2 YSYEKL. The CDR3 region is CASRPGAGEQFF. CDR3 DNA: TGCGCCAGCAGGCCAGGGGCAGGCGAGCAGTTCTTC.

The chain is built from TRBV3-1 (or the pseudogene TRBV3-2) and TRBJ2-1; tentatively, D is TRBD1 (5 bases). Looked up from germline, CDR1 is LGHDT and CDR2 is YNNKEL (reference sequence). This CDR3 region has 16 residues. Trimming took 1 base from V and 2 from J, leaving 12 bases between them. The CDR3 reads CASSQGLLGAYNEQFF. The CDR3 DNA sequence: TGTGCCAGCAGCCAAGGACTCCTAGGGGCCTACAATGAGCAGTTCTTC.

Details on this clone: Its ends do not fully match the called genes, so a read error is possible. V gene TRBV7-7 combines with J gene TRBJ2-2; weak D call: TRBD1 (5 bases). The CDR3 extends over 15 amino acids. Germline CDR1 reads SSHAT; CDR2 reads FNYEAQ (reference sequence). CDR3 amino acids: CASSLENQGTGELFF. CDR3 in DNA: TGTGCTAGCAGCTTAGAGAATCAGGGCACCGGGGAGCTGTTTTTT. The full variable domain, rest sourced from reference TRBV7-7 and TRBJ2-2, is GAGVSQSPRYKVTKRGQDVTLRCDPISSHATLYWYQQALGQGPEFLTYFNYEAQPDKSGLPSDRFSAERPEGSISTLTIQRTEQRDSAMYRCASSLENQGTGELFFGEGSRLTVL.

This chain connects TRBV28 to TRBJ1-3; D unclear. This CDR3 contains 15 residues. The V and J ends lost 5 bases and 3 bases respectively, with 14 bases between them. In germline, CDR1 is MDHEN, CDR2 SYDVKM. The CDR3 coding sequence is TGTGCCAGCAGTCCGTGGGAGCTAAATGGAAACACCATATATTTT. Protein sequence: CASSPWELNGNTIYF.

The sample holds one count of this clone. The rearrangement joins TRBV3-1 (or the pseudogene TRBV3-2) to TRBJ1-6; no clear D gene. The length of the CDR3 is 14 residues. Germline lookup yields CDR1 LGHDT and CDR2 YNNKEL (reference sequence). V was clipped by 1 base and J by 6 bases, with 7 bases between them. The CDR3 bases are TGTGCCAGCAGCCAAGTTCCATTTAATTCACCCCTCCACTTT. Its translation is CASSQVPFNSPLHF.

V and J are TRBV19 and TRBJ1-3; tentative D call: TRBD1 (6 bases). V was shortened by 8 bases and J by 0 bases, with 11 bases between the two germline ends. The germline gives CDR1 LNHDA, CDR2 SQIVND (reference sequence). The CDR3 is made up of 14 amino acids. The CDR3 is CASGPGDSGNTIYF. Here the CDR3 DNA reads TGTGCCAGTGGTCCAGGGGACTCTGGAAACACCATATATTTT.

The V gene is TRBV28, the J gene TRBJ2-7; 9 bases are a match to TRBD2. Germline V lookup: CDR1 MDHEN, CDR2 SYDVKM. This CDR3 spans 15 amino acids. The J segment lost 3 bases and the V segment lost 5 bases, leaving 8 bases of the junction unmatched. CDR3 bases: TGTGCCAGCAGTACCTTAGCGGGAGCCTTCTACGAGCAGTACTTC. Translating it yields CASSTLAGAFYEQYF. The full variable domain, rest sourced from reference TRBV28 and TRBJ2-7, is DVKVTQSSRYLVKRTGEKVFLECVQDMDHENMFWYRQDPGLGLRLIYFSYDVKMKEKGDIPEGYSVSREKKERFSLILESASTNQTSMYLCASSTLAGAFYEQYFGPGTRLTVT.

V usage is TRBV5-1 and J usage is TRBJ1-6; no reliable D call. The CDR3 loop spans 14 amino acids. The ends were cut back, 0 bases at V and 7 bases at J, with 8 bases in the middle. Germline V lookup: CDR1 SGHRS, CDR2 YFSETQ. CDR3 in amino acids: CASSLDSVNSPLHF. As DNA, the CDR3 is TGCGCCAGCAGCTTGGACAGTGTCAATTCACCCCTCCACTTT.

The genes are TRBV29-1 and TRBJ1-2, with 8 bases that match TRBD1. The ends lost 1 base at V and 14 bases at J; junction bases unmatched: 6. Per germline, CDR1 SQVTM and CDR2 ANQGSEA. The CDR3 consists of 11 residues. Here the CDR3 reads CSVEGGQGLTF. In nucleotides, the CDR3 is TGCAGCGTTGAAGGCGGACAGGGTTTGACCTTC.

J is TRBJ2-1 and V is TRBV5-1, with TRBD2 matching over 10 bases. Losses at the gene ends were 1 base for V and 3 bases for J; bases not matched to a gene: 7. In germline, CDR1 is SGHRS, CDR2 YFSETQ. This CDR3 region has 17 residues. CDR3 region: CASSLYLAGVGYNEQFF. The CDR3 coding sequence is TGCGCCAGCAGCTTGTATCTAGCGGGGGTTGGCTACAATGAGCAGTTCTTC.

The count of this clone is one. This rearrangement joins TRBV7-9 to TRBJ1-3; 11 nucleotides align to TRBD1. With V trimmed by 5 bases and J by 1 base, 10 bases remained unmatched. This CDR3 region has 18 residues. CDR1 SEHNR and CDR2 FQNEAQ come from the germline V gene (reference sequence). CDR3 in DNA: TGTGCCAGCAGCGCAGCCGGGACAGGGGGTTTTTCTGGAAACACCATATATTTT. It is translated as CASSAAGTGGFSGNTIYF.

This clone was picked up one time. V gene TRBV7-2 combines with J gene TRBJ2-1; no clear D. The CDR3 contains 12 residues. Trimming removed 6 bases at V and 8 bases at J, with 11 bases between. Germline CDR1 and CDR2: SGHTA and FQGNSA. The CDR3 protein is CASRPLSDEQFF. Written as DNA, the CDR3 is TGTGCCAGCAGACCCTTGTCGGATGAGCAGTTCTTC.